The sequence of this TCR beta chain was determined in a study of blood T cells in healthy people across ages. Study background: About one barcoded beta molecule was captured per two T cells (by template switching). Study-level results: It was the long-lived donors that had more naive CD4+ cells and higher diversity than aged donors.

The V gene's germline CDR1 is MGHRA and CDR2 YSYEKL. The CDR3 covers 16 residues. V lost 4 bases to trimming and J lost 3 bases, with 19 bases between them. With each sample, at least 5 micrograms of total RNA were extracted. Next came a second PCR, run for about 6 to 12 cycles, which used a sample-barcoded 5' primer along with a J-beta primer mix. With 12 random nucleotides, a template-switch adaptor tagged each individual cDNA molecule. MiXCR, applied by TCRdb to the 5' RACE reads, yields one record per CDR3 protein. This sample has 1.5 million to 2 million distinct CDR3 sequences, with approximately 30% found just once. The table lists this clonotype with many counts. What it binds is not known.

The receptor's source is a woman aged 30 to 39 in good health. V and J are TRBV4-1 and TRBJ2-7, with D perhaps assigned TRBD1 or TRBD2 (7 bases each). Sequencing was performed on blood. CDR3 sequence (DNA): TGCGCCAGCAGCCCGACAGGGAGCGGGGACCTCTACGAGCAGTACTTC. Protein: CASSPTGSGDLYEQYF.